Listed here are 2 T cell receptor beta chains from one sample, sequenced in a study of blood T cell repertoires in COVID-19. Sequencing used immunoSEQ multiplex PCR; TCRdb keeps in-frame clones, though not all of them. This table holds under 70,000 clones, approximately 90% found once. Sequencing used peripheral blood. The receptors here all came from a woman aged 70-85 years with acute or convalescent COVID-19.

The chain couples TRBV25-1 to TRBJ1-1, with D possibly TRBD1 on 5 matching bases. The V gene lost 9 bases and the J gene lost 4 bases, with 18 bases spanning the gap. The CDR3 consists of 14 residues. From germline, CDR1 is MGHDK and CDR2 SYGVNS. CDR3 in amino acids: CASTKRGLGTEAFF. The DNA for the CDR3 is TGTGCCAGTACCAAAAGGGGTTTGGGCACTGAAGCTTTCTTT.

The chain uses TRBV6-2 or TRBV6-3 and TRBJ1-1, with D possibly being TRBD1 (5 bases). This CDR3 has 15 residues. Germline V CDR1 and CDR2: MNHEY, SVGEGT. Trimming left V 2 bases short and J 5 bases short, with 15 bases between. CDR3 region: CASSYEPGGWTEAFF. The CDR3 DNA reads as TGTGCCAGCAGTTACGAGCCGGGGGGTTGGACTGAAGCTTTCTTT.